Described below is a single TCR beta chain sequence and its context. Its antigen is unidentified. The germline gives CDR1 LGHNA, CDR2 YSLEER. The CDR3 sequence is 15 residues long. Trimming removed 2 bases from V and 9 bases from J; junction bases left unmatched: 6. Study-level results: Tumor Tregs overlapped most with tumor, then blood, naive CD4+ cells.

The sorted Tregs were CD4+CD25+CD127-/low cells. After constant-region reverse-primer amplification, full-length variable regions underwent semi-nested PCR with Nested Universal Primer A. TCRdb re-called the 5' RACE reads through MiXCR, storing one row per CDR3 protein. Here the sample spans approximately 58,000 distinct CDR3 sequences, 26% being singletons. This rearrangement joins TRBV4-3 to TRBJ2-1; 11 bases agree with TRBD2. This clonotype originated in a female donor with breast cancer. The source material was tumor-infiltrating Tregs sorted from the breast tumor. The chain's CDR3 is CASSQTSGRGAEQFF. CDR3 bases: TGCGCCAGCAGCCAAACTAGCGGGAGAGGTGCTGAGCAGTTCTTC.